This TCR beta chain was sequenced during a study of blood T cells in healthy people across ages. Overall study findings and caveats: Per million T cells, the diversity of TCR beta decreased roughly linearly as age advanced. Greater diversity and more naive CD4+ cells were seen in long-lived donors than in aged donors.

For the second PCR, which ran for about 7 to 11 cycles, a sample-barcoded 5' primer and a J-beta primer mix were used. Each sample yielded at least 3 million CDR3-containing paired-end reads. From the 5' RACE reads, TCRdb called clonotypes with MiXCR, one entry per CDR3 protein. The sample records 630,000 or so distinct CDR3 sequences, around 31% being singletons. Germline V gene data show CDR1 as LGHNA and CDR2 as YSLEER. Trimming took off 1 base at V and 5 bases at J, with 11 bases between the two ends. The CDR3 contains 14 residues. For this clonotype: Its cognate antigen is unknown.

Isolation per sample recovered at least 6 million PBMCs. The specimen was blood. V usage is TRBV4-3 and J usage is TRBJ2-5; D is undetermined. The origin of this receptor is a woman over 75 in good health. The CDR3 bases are TGCGCCAGCAGCCAAGGGTTATCAACGGAGACCCAGTACTTC. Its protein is CASSQGLSTETQYF.